This is a list of T cell receptor beta chains from one sample in a study of CD8+ T cells in alopecia areata. Profiled with immunoSEQ multiplex PCR; TCRdb holds only in-frame clones, not every one. The sample holds 95,000 to 100,000 clones, about 64% seen once. The sample in question was CD8+ T cells sorted from blood, obtained at week 4, from a patient treated with tofacitinib. The receptor set was obtained from a human donor with alopecia areata. The CDR3 runs from the conserved cysteine through the conserved F or W. The D gene is left open where the match is weak. The listing skips clone size in some rows; elsewhere it reads once, few, many or a size class.

d_call,j_call,v_call,clone_size,cdr3_aa,cdr3_nt
-,TRBJ1-2,TRBV25-1,-,CASTWGDGYTF,TGTGCCAGCACCTGGGGGGATGGCTACACCTTC
TRBD2,TRBJ2-2,TRBV4-3,-,CASSQEGPVGRGPDTGELFF,TGCGCCAGCAGCCAAGAAGGCCCCGTAGGGAGGGGTCCGGACACCGGGGAGCTGTTTTTT
-,TRBJ1-2,TRBV5-8,-,CASSAEGGLYGYTF,TGTGCCAGCAGCGCCGAGGGGGGCTTGTATGGCTACACCTTC
TRBD2,TRBJ2-3,TRBV28,-,CASSSYLSGISTDTQYF,TGTGCCAGCAGTTCCTACCTTAGCGGGATTAGCACAGATACGCAGTATTTT
-,TRBJ2-7,TRBV5-1,few,CASSLGQAAYEQYF,TGCGCCAGCAGCTTGGGACAGGCCGCCTACGAGCAGTACTTC
TRBD1,TRBJ1-1,TRBV5-6,-,CASSLNRGWNTEAFF,TGTGCCAGCAGCTTGAACAGGGGGTGGAACACTGAAGCTTTCTTT
TRBD2,TRBJ2-1,TRBV5-1,-,CASSLAVGTSGYNEQFF,TGCGCCAGCAGCTTGGCGGTTGGGACTAGCGGATACAATGAGCAGTTCTTC
TRBD2,TRBJ2-5,TRBV7-3,-,CASSLSAVGGMPETQYF,TGTGCCAGCAGCTTATCCGCGGTCGGGGGGATGCCAGAGACCCAGTACTTC
-,TRBJ2-7,TRBV7-2,-,CASTPPSRTYEQYF,TGTGCCAGCACCCCGCCGTCCAGGACCTACGAGCAGTACTTC
-,TRBJ2-2,TRBV11-2,-,CASSLGHNTGELFF,TGTGCCAGCAGCTTAGGTCACAACACCGGGGAGCTGTTTTTT
TRBD2,TRBJ2-1,TRBV5-6,-,CASSLGTSRLAANEQFF,TGTGCCAGCAGCTTGGGGACTAGCCGCCTAGCGGCCAATGAGCAGTTCTTC
TRBD1,TRBJ1-1,TRBV4-1,-,CASSRPDRANTEAFF,TGCGCCAGCAGCCGTCCGGACAGGGCAAACACTGAAGCTTTCTTT
-,TRBJ1-2,TRBV19,-,CASSPSGSYGYTF,TGTGCCAGTAGTCCCTCCGGGTCCTATGGCTACACCTTC
TRBD2,TRBJ2-3,TRBV10-3,few,CAIRSGGASSTDTQYF,TGTGCCATCAGAAGCGGGGGGGCCTCTAGCACAGATACGCAGTATTTT
TRBD1,TRBJ1-2,TRBV27,once,CASSSSTGGDGYTF,TGTGCCAGCAGTTCATCGACAGGGGGAGATGGCTACACCTTC
-,TRBJ2-7,TRBV19,-,CASSSELSSYEQYF,TGTGCCAGTAGCTCGGAGCTAAGCTCCTACGAGCAGTACTTC
TRBD1,TRBJ1-1,TRBV29-1,few,CSVTLQGLNTEAFF,TGCAGCGTAACGCTACAGGGGTTGAACACTGAAGCTTTCTTT
-,TRBJ2-1,TRBV13,-,CASSGPNNEQFF,TGTGCCAGCAGCGGACCGAACAATGAGCAGTTCTTC
-,TRBJ2-5,TRBV27,few,CASSLTPGASEQETQYF,TGTGCCAGCAGTTTAACGCCCGGGGCTAGCGAGCAAGAGACCCAGTACTTC
TRBD1,TRBJ2-2,TRBV7-9,-,CASSLVGQGEAGELFF,TGTGCCAGCAGCTTAGTGGGACAGGGAGAGGCCGGGGAGCTGTTTTTT